This entry lists 25 T cell receptor beta chains sequenced from one sample in a study of siplizumab effects on memory and regulatory T cells (dated by TCRdb to the late 2010s). Preparation of the library involved the immunoSEQ multiplex PCR assay. The table comes from immuneACCESS by way of TCRdb, which keeps in-frame sequences with V and J called. Part of the clones is missing from these tables; in studies checked, under half for an unresolved V gene and the rest for unknown reasons. The sample has around 94,000 clones on record, approximately 90% of them singletons. Around 1.1% of the sample lies in the top ten. Sequencing was carried out using CD4+ T cells sorted from blood. All receptors derive from a human donor in good health.

This clone was detected only once. The chain couples TRBV6-5 to TRBJ1-1; the D is unclear. The CDR3 is 11 amino acids. Looked up from germline, CDR1 is MNHEY and CDR2 is SVGAGI. V gave up 4 bases and J gave up 4 bases, with 4 bases separating them. The CDR3 sequence is CASSLLTEAFF. The CDR3 DNA reads as TGTGCCAGCAGTTTACTCACTGAAGCTTTCTTT.

This rearrangement joins TRBV6-1 to TRBJ1-5; D is unclear. Germline CDR1 MNHNS, CDR2 SASEGT. V lost 6 bases and J lost 6, with 15 bases in between. The CDR3 has 14 residues. In nucleotides, the CDR3 is TGTGCCAGCAGGGCGGGGAGGGCGGGTCAGCCCCAGCATTTT. Its protein is CASRAGRAGQPQHF.

This clone was counted a single time. The V and J genes are TRBV19 and TRBJ2-7, with TRBD1 matching 9 bases. From germline, CDR1 is LNHDA and CDR2 SQIVND (reference sequence). This CDR3 is built from 14 residues. V lost 5 bases to trimming and J lost 6 bases; unmatched junction nucleotides: 8. Here the CDR3 reads CASSSGTGKSEQYF. CDR3 coding DNA: TGTGCCAGTAGTTCCGGGACAGGGAAGTCCGAGCAGTACTTC.

The chain joins TRBV15 to TRBJ1-5; the D gene is possibly TRBD1 (5 bases). Trimming shortened V by 9 bases and J by 0 bases, and 12 bases separated the two germline ends. The CDR3 runs 14 residues. Germline CDR1 reads LNHNV; CDR2 reads YYDKDF (reference sequence). The CDR3 nucleotides read TGTGCCACGTCCGGGGGTAATAGCAATCAGCCCCAGCATTTT. Encoded protein: CATSGGNSNQPQHF. The whole variable domain, filled in from reference TRBV15 and TRBJ1-5, reads DAMVIQNPRYQVTQFGKPVTLSCSQTLNHNVMYWYQQKSSQAPKLLFHYYDKDFNNEADTPDNFQSRRPNTSFCFLDIRSPGLGDTAMYLCATSGGNSNQPQHFGDGTRLSIL.

CDR3 nucleotides: TGTGCCAGCAGTCCCTTGACAGCGGTTGGGGAGACCCAGTACTTC. Amino acids: CASSPLTAVGETQYF. This rearrangement joins TRBV28 to TRBJ2-5, with D perhaps given as TRBD1 or TRBD2 (5 bases each). Deletions cut 5 bases from V and 5 bases from J, with 18 bases between. CDR1 MDHEN and CDR2 SYDVKM come from the germline V gene. The CDR3 loop spans 15 amino acids. Together with reference TRBV28 and TRBJ2-5, the CDR3 gives the full variable domain: DVKVTQSSRYLVKRTGEKVFLECVQDMDHENMFWYRQDPGLGLRLIYFSYDVKMKEKGDIPEGYSVSREKKERFSLILESASTNQTSMYLCASSPLTAVGETQYFGPGTRLLVL.

The chain employs TRBV5-1 and TRBJ2-3; 7 bases are a match to TRBD1. V lost 4 bases to trimming and J lost 8 bases; unmatched junction nucleotides: 10. The CDR3 totals 14 residues. The germline gives CDR1 SGHRS, CDR2 YFSETQ. The CDR3 coding sequence is TGCGCCAGCAGCCTGTATAGGGACAGCTCTACGCAGTATTTT. This encodes CASSLYRDSSTQYF.

The count of this clone is one. It is likely a read error, because the conserved phenylalanine at the end of the CDR3 is missing. This rearrangement joins TRBV18 to TRBJ1-2; 7 nucleotides match TRBD1. This CDR3 is built from 16 residues. Looked up from germline, CDR1 is KGHSH and CDR2 is LQKENI. The trim removed 2 bases at V and 0 bases at J, leaving 6 bases unmatched. The CDR3 sequence: CASSPFEGQTNYGYTV. The DNA of the CDR3 is TGTGCCAGCTCACCATTCGAGGGACAGACTAACTATGGCTACACCGTC.

V usage is TRBV6-5 and J usage is TRBJ2-7; no reliable D call. The CDR3 spans 10 residues. From germline, CDR1 is MNHEY and CDR2 SVGAGI. V shed 8 bases and J shed 6 bases, with 8 bases lying between them. CDR3 bases: TGTGCCAGCGGAAGGACCGAGCAGTACTTC. Protein product: CASGRTEQYF.

V usage is TRBV18 and J usage is TRBJ2-2; 7 bases line up with TRBD1. The V gene's germline CDR1 is KGHSH and CDR2 LQKENI. Unmatched junction bases numbered 8, after V lost 3 bases and J lost 1 base. This CDR3 is 17 amino acids long. CDR3 nucleotide sequence: TGTGCCAGCTCACCCACAGGGGTCGGGATGAACACCGGGGAGCTGTTTTTT. This codes for CASSPTGVGMNTGELFF.

This rearrangement joins TRBV10-2 to TRBJ1-1; 7 bases are shared with TRBD1. After removal of 1 base from V and 5 bases from J, the junction contained 10 bases not matched to a gene. Germline CDR1 and CDR2: WSHSY and SAAADI. The CDR3 runs 16 residues. CDR3 region: CASSEWEGALLTEAFF. The CDR3 DNA follows: TGCGCCAGCAGTGAGTGGGAGGGGGCGCTTTTGACTGAAGCTTTCTTT.

The gene calls are TRBV5-8 and TRBJ1-3; 7 nucleotides line up with TRBD1. Trimming took 1 base from V and 3 from J; bases not matched to a gene: 1. The germline CDR1 and CDR2 sequences are SGHTS and YDEGEE. The length of the CDR3 is 14 residues. CDR3 DNA sequence: TGTGCCAGCAGCTTGACAGGGGTTGGAAACACCATATATTTT. It encodes CASSLTGVGNTIYF.

The chain links TRBV21-1 to TRBJ1-3; the table assigns TRBD1, which was not confirmed against the DNA. TRBV21-1 corresponds to a pseudogene. This CDR3 is built from 13 residues. In DNA form, the CDR3 reads TGTGCCACCACAGACAGGGGTGAAAACACCATATATTTT. Encoded protein: CATTDRGENTIYF.

The chain links TRBV7-9 to TRBJ2-3; no clear D gene. The germline gives CDR1 SEHNR, CDR2 FQNEAQ (reference sequence). V lost 1 base and J 4 bases, leaving 6 bases between the germline ends. The CDR3 runs 13 residues. CDR3 DNA: TGTGCCAGCAGCTTAGAGTCGGCAGATACGCAGTATTTT. Residues: CASSLESADTQYF.

The chain couples TRBV5-6 to TRBJ1-6; D gene uncertain. The V gene's germline CDR1 is SGHDT and CDR2 YYEEEE. The V gene lost 2 bases and the J gene lost 5 bases, with 14 bases spanning the gap. CDR3 size: 16 residues. The CDR3 protein is CASSFFLRQDNSPLHF. CDR3 bases: TGTGCCAGCAGCTTCTTTCTACGGCAGGATAATTCACCCCTCCACTTT. Variable domain in full (rest from reference TRBV5-6 and TRBJ1-6): DAGVTQSPTHLIKTRGQQVTLRCSPKSGHDTVSWYQQALGQGPQFIFQYYEEEERQRGNFPDRFSGHQFPNYSSELNVNALLLGDSALYLCASSFFLRQDNSPLHFGNGTRLTVT.

This clone was found a few times. This chain connects TRBV5-6 to TRBJ2-1; 9 nucleotides agree with TRBD1. V was clipped by 0 bases and J by 7 bases; unmatched bases: 8. The CDR3 is 16 residues long. Germline V gene sequence: CDR1 SGHDT, CDR2 YYEEEE. CDR3 sequence reads: CASSLAYRGPRNEQFF. CDR3 coding DNA: TGTGCCAGCAGCTTGGCGTACAGGGGGCCTAGGAATGAGCAGTTCTTC.

The rearrangement joins TRBV6-1 to TRBJ2-3, with D unclear. Trimming took off 6 bases at V and 2 bases at J, with 12 bases between the two ends. In germline, CDR1 is MNHNS, CDR2 SASEGT. The CDR3 runs 14 residues. In DNA, the CDR3 is TGTGCCAGCAGCGGTTATGGGTCCACAGATACGCAGTATTTT. This gives the protein CASSGYGSTDTQYF.

The chain couples TRBV6-5 to TRBJ2-7; 7 nucleotides align to TRBD1. The CDR3 runs to 14 residues. J gave up 3 bases and V 5 bases, and 7 bases lay outside the gene matches. Germline CDR1 and CDR2: MNHEY and SVGAGI. CDR3 coding DNA: TGTGCCAGCAGTCTAACAGGGGAGTTCTACGAGCAGTACTTC. Translation: CASSLTGEFYEQYF.

The chain combines TRBV7-3 with TRBJ2-5; D may be TRBD2 (6 bases). V dropped 8 bases and J dropped 5 bases, with 18 bases sitting between them. The CDR3 runs to 14 residues. Germline loops: CDR1 SGHTA, CDR2 FQGTGA. The CDR3 region has the DNA TGTGCCAGCGCCCTGGCCGGGAGAGGGGAGACCCAGTACTTC. Amino acid sequence: CASALAGRGETQYF.

The CDR3, as DNA: TGTGCCAGCAGCTCACGGCAGGGGGCTTCCAATGAGCAGTTCTTC. Residues: CASSSRQGASNEQFF. The V and J genes are TRBV7-2 and TRBJ2-1; TRBD1 agrees at 8 bases. The germline gives CDR1 SGHTA, CDR2 FQGNSA. V shed 4 bases and J 6 bases; nucleotides not matched to a gene: 8. This CDR3 region has 15 residues.

The chain links TRBV2 to TRBJ1-1; a possible D gene is TRBD1 (6 bases). Germline V gives CDR1 SNHLY, CDR2 FYNNEI. V was cut by 8 bases and J by 1 base, with 17 bases left in between. CDR3 length equals 15 residues. In DNA form, the CDR3 reads TGTGCCAGCGGAGCGAGAGGGACAAGGAACACTGAAGCTTTCTTT. This encodes CASGARGTRNTEAFF.

The chain has TRBV27 and TRBJ2-5, with a weak D call TRBD1 (5 bases). The CDR3 totals 12 residues. Germline CDR1 and CDR2: MNHEY and SMNVEV (reference sequence). V lost 7 bases to trimming and J lost 5 bases, with 11 bases between them. The CDR3 sequence: CASNLGLETQYF. CDR3 sequence (DNA): TGTGCCAGCAATTTGGGGCTGGAGACCCAGTACTTC.

This rearrangement joins TRBV7-3 to TRBJ1-2; D not certain. The CDR3 loop spans 18 amino acids. Germline CDR1 and CDR2: SGHTA and FQGTGA. With 4 bases removed from V and 0 bases from J, the gap between germline ends came to 21 bases. The CDR3 protein is CASSSRPGGKEANYGYTF. CDR3 bases: TGTGCCAGCAGCTCCCGGCCTGGTGGGAAGGAGGCTAACTATGGCTACACCTTC.

This chain connects TRBV14 to TRBJ1-6; D may be TRBD1 (6 bases). This CDR3 is built from 15 residues. Germline V gene data show CDR1 as SGHDN and CDR2 as FVKESK. The V and J ends lost 3 bases and 9 bases respectively, with 15 bases between them. CDR3 nucleotide sequence: TGTGCCAGCAGCCAGTACAGGGTAACCTCTTCACCCCTCCACTTT. It codes for CASSQYRVTSSPLHF.

The V and J genes are TRBV6-1 and TRBJ1-6, with 7 positions matching TRBD1. Germline V gene lookup returns CDR1 MNHNS and CDR2 SASEGT. This CDR3 has 18 amino acids. With 3 bases clipped from V and 9 bases from J, the junction kept 17 bases outside the gene matches. The CDR3 sequence: CASSDGGGQRVNFSPLHF. Written as DNA, the CDR3 is TGTGCCAGCAGTGATGGGGGGGGACAGCGCGTGAATTTTTCACCCCTCCACTTT.

The chain employs TRBV5-1 and TRBJ2-2, with 9 bases matching TRBD2. Germline-derived CDR1 and CDR2 are SGHRS and YFSETQ. With 2 bases clipped from V and 4 bases from J, the junction kept 15 bases outside the gene matches. The CDR3 length is 19 residues. CDR3 coding DNA: TGCGCCAGCAGCTTTCAGACAGCGGGAGGTTTTGGTTCCACCGGGGAGCTGTTTTTT. Protein product: CASSFQTAGGFGSTGELFF.